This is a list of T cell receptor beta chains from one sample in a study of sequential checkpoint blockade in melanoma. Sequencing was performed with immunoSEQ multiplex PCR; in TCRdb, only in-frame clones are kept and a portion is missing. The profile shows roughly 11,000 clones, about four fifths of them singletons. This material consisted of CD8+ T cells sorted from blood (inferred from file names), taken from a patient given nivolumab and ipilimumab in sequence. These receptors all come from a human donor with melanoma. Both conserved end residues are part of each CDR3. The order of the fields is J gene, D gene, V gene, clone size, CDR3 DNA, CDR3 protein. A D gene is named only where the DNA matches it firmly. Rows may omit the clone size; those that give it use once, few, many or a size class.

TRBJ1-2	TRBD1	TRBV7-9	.	TGTGCCAGCAGCTCAGGGGGCTCAGACTATGGCTACACCTTC	CASSSGGSDYGYTF
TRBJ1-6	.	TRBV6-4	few	TGTGCCAGCAGTCATGTACAGGGTCGTCCACCCCTCCACTTT	CASSHVQGRPPLHF
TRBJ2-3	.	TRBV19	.	TGTGCCAGTAGTATACTCACCCCCCCGGCAGATACGCAGTATTTT	CASSILTPPADTQYF
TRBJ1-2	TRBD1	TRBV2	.	TGTGCCAGCAGTGAATTAGGGGGCTGGGGCTACACCTTC	CASSELGGWGYTF
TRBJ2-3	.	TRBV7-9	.	TGTGCCAGCAGCTTACAATCGACAGTGGCAGATACGCAGTATTTT	CASSLQSTVADTQYF
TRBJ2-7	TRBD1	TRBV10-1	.	TGCGCCAGCAGTGCCGGACAGGGTGGTTCCTACGAGCAGTACTTC	CASSAGQGGSYEQYF
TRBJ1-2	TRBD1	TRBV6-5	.	TGTGCCAGCAGTTCAGACAGGGTAGGGAGACTAGGCTACACCTTC	CASSSDRVGRLGYTF
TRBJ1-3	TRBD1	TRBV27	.	TGTGCCAGCAGTTTATCCGGGACAGGCTCTGGAAACACCATATATTTT	CASSLSGTGSGNTIYF
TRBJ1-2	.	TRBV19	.	TGTGCCAGTAGTATTCCGTCCGAGGGCCCCTACTATGGCTACACCTTC	CASSIPSEGPYYGYTF
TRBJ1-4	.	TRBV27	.	TGTGCCAGCAGTATCGGGCAGGGGAGTGAAAAACTGTTTTTT	CASSIGQGSEKLFF
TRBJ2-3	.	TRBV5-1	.	TGCGCCAGCAGCTTGGATGGCGGGGCCTGGGGAGATACGCAGTATTTT	CASSLDGGAWGDTQYF
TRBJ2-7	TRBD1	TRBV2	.	TGTGCCAGCTGGGGACAGGGGGTTTACGAGCAGTACTTC	CASWGQGVYEQYF
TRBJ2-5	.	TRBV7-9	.	TGTGCCAGCAGCTTTTCGGCTAGCCAAGAGACCCAGTACTTC	CASSFSASQETQYF
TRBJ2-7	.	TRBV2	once	TGTGCCAGCCGGACAGAAAATATCTACGAGCAGTACTTC	CASRTENIYEQYF
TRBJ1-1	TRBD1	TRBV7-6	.	TGTGCCAGCAGCTACCGGACAGGGGGTAACACTGAAGCTTTCTTT	CASSYRTGGNTEAFF
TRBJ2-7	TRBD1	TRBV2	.	TGTGCCAGCAGTGATGGCGCCGGGACAGCAGAATACGAGCAGTACTTC	CASSDGAGTAEYEQYF
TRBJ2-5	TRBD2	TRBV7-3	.	TGTGCCAGCAGCTTTGGCGGGGGGGCTGTGGAGACCCAGTACTTC	CASSFGGGAVETQYF
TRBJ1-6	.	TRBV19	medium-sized	TGTGCCAGTAGCGACGGGAATTCACCCCTCCACTTT	CASSDGNSPLHF
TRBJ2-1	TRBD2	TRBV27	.	TGTGCCAGCAGTTTTTATAGCGGGGGGAATGAGCAGTTCTTC	CASSFYSGGNEQFF
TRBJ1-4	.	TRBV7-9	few	TGTGCCAGCAGCTTAGAGGGGATGGGCGAAAAACTGTTTTTT	CASSLEGMGEKLFF
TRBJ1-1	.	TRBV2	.	TGTGCCATCAGGGCCTTGAACACTGAAGCTTTCTTT	CAIRALNTEAFF
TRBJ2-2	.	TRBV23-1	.	TGCGCCAGCAGTCGAGGGAGGGGGTCAGACACCGGGGAGCTGTTTTTT	CASSRGRGSDTGELFF
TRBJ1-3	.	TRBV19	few	TGTGCCAGTAGTGAAGACAGCTCTGGAAACACCATATATTTT	CASSEDSSGNTIYF
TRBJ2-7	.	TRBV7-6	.	TGTGCCAGCAGCTCACTAGGGGGGACAGCCTCCTACGAGCAGTACTTC	CASSSLGGTASYEQYF
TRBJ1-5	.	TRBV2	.	TGTGCCAGCAGTGCGAATCAGCCCCAGCATTTT	CASSANQPQHF
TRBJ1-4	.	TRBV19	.	TGTGCCAGTAGTATAGCGGGATCGGACCTAAAACTGTTTTTT	CASSIAGSDLKLFF
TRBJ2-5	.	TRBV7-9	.	TGTGCCAGCAGGACAGGCGGAGAGACCCAGTACTTC	CASRTGGETQYF
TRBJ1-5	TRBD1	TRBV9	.	TGTGCCAGCAGCCTAACGACAGGGAGGTATCGCAATCAGCCCCAGCATTTT	CASSLTTGRYRNQPQHF
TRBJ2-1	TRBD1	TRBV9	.	TGTGCCAGCAGCCCGTGGGACAGGTCCTACAATGAGCAGTTCTTC	CASSPWDRSYNEQFF
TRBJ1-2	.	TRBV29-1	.	TGCAGCGACGGAGCGGCGCGTGCTAACTATGGCTACACCTTC	CSDGAARANYGYTF
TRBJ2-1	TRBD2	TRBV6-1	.	TGTGCCAGCAGTGAACTAGCGGGGGGGCTTTATGAGCAGTTCTTC	CASSELAGGLYEQFF
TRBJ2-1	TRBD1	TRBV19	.	TGTGCCAGTAGTACGCCTACAGGGGCCGACAATGAGCAGTTCTTC	CASSTPTGADNEQFF
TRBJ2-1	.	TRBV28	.	TGTGCCAGCAGTTTTCTGGACAGACCGATTGAGCAGTTCTTC	CASSFLDRPIEQFF
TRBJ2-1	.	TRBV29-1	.	TGCAGCGTTGAAGGACGTCCGGCGGGTGAGCAGTTCTTC	CSVEGRPAGEQFF
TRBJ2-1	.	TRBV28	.	TGTGCCAGCAGTAAACAGGGACGGGTTTACAATGAGCAGTTCTTC	CASSKQGRVYNEQFF
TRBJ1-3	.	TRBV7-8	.	TGTGCCAGCAGCCGCCTGAGCTCTGGAAACACCATATATTTT	CASSRLSSGNTIYF